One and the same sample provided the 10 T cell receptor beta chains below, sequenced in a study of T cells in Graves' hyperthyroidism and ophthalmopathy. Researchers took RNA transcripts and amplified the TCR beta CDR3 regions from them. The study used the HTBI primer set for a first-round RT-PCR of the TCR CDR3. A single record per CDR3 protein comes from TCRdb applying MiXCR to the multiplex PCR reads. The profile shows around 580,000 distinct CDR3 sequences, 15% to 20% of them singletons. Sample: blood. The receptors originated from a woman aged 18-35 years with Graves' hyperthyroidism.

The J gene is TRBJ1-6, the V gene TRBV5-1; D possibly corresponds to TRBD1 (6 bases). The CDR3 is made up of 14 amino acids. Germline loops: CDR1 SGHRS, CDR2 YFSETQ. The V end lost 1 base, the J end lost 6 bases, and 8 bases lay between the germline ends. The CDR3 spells CASSLQGLNSPLHF. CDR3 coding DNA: TGCGCCAGCAGCTTGCAGGGGCTTAATTCACCCCTCCACTTT.

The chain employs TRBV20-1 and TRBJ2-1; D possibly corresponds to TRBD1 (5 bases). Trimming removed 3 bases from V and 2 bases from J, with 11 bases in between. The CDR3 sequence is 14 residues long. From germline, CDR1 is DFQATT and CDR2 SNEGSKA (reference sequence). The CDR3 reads CSASQGNPYNEQFF. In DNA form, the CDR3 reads TGCAGTGCTAGTCAGGGAAATCCCTACAATGAGCAGTTCTTC.

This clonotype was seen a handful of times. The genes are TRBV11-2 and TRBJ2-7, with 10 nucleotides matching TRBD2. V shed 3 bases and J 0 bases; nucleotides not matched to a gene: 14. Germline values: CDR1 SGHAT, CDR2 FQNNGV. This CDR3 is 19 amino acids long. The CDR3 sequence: CASSFIQGTSAMSSYEQYF. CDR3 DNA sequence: TGTGCCAGCAGCTTCATACAAGGGACTAGCGCAATGAGCTCCTACGAGCAGTACTTC.

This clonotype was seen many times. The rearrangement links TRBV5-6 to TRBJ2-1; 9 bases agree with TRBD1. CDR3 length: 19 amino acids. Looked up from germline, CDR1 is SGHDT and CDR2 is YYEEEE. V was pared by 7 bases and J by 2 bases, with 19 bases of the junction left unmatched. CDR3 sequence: CASRGQGLRDWSAYNEQFF. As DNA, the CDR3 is TGTGCCAGCCGCGGACAGGGGTTGCGGGATTGGAGCGCCTACAATGAGCAGTTCTTC.

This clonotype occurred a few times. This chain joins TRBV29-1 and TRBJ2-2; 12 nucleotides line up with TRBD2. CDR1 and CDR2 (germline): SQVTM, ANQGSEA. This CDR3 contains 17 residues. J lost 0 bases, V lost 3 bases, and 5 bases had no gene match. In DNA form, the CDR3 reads TGCAGCGTTGACTTACTAGCGGGAGGCTCGAACACCGGGGAGCTGTTTTTT. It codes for CSVDLLAGGSNTGELFF.

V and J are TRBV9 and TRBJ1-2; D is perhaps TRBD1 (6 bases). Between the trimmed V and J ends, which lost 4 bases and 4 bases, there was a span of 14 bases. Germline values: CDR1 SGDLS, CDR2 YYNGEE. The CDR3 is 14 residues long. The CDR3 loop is CASSSSGQSYGYTF. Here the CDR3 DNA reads TGTGCCAGCAGCTCATCCGGACAGTCCTATGGCTACACCTTC.

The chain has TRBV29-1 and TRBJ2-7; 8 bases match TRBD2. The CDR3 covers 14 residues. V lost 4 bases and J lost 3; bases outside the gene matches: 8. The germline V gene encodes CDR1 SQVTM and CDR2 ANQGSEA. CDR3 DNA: TGCAGCGTTGGAGGTTTGCGGGGGGTCTACGAGCAGTACTTC. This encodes CSVGGLRGVYEQYF.

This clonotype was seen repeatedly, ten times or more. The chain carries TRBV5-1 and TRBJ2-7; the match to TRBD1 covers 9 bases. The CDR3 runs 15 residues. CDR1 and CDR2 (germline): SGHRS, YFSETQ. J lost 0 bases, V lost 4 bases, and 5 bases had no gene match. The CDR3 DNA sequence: TGCGCCAGCAGCGGGGGACAGGGCAGCTCCTACGAGCAGTACTTC. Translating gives CASSGGQGSSYEQYF.

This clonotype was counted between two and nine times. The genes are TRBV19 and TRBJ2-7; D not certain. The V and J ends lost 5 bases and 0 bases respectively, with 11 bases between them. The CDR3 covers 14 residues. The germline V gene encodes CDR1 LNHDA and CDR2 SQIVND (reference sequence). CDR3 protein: CASSPPGNSYEQYF. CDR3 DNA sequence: TGTGCCAGTAGTCCCCCGGGCAACTCCTACGAGCAGTACTTC.

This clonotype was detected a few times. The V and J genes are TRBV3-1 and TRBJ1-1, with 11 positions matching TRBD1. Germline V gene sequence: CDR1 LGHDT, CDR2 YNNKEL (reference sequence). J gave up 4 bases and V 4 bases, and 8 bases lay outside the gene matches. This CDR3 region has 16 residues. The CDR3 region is CASSPRDRGWGTEAFF. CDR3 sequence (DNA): TGTGCCAGCAGCCCCCGGGACAGGGGGTGGGGCACTGAAGCTTTCTTT.